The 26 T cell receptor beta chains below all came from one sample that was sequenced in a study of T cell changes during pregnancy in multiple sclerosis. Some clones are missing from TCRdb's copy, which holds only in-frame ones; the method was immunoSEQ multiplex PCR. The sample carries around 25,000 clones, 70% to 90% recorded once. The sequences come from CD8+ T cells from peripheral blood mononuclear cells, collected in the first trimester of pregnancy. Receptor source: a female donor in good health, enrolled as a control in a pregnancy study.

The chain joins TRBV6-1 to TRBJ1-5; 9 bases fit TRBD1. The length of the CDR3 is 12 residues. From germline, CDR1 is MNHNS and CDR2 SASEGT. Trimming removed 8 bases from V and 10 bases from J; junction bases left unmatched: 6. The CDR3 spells CASGDRVGPQHF. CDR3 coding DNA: TGTGCCAGCGGGGACAGGGTTGGACCCCAGCATTTT.

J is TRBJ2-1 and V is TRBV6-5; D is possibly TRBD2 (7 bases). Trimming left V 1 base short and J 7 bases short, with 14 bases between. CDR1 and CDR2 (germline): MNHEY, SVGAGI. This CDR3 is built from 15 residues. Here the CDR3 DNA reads TGTGCCAGCAGTTACTGGGGGGGCCAGGGGAATGAGCAGTTCTTC. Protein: CASSYWGGQGNEQFF.

CDR3 nucleotides: TGTGCCAGCCGGGGGGCCTCCTCCTACAATGAGCAGTTCTTC. This encodes CASRGASSYNEQFF. The J gene is TRBJ2-1, the V gene TRBV6-5, with D maybe TRBD2 (7 bases). Per germline, CDR1 MNHEY and CDR2 SVGAGI. The CDR3 sequence is 14 residues long. Trimming cost V 8 bases and J 0 bases, with 11 bases left between them.

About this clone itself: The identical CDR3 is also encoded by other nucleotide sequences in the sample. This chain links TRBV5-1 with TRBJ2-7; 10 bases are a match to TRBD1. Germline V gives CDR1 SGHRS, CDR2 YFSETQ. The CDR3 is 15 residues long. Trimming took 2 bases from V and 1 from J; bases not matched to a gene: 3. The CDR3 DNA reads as TGCGCCAGCAGCTTTGGACAGGGGGTTTCCTACGAGCAGTACTTC. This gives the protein CASSFGQGVSYEQYF. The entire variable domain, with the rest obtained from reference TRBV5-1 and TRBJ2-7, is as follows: KAGVTQTPRYLIKTRGQQVTLSCSPISGHRSVSWYQQTPGQGLQFLFEYFSETQRNKGNFPGRFSGRQFSNSRSEMNVSTLELGDSALYLCASSFGQGVSYEQYFGPGTRLTVT.

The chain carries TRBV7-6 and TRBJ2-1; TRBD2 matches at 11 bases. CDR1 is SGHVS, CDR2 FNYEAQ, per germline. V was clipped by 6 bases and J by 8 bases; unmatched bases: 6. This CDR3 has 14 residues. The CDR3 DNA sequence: TGTGCCAGCAGTCTTAGCGGGGGGGCTCATGAGCAGTTCTTC. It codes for CASSLSGGAHEQFF.

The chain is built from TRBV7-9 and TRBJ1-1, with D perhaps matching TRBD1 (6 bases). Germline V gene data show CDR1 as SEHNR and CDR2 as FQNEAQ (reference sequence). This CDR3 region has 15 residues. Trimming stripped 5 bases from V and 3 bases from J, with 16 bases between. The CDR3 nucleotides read TGTGCCAGCAGCCCCCACTTGGACAGTTACACTGAAGCTTTCTTT. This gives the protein CASSPHLDSYTEAFF.

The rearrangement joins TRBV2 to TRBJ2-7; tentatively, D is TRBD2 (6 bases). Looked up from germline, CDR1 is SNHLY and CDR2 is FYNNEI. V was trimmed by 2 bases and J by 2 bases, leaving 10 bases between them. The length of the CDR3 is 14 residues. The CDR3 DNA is TGTGCCAGCAGTGAAATGGGGGGACCCTACGAGCAGTACTTC. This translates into CASSEMGGPYEQYF.

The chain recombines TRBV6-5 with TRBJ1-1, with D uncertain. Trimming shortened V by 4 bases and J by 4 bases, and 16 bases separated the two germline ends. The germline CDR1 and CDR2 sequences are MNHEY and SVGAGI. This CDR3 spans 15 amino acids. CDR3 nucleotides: TGTGCCAGCAGTTCTTTGGGAGGAGTGAGCACTGAAGCTTTCTTT. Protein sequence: CASSSLGGVSTEAFF.

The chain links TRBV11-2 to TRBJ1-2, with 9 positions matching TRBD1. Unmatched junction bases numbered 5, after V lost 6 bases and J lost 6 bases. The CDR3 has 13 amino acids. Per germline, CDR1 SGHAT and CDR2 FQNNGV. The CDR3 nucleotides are TGTGCCAGCAGGGACTGGGACAGGGATGGCTACACCTTC. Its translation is CASRDWDRDGYTF.

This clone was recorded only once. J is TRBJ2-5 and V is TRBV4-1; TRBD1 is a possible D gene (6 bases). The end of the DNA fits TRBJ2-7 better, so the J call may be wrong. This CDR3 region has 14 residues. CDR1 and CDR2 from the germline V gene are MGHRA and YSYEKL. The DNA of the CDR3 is TGCGCCAGCAGCCAAGGACAGGCCTCTCTCGAGCAGTACTTC. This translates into CASSQGQASLEQYF.

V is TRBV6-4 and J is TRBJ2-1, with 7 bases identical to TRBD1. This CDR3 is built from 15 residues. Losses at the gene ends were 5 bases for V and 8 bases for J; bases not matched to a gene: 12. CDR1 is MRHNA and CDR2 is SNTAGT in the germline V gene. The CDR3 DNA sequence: TGTGCCAGCAGTCCAGCAGGGGGTTCCGCCGATGAGCAGTTCTTC. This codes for CASSPAGGSADEQFF.

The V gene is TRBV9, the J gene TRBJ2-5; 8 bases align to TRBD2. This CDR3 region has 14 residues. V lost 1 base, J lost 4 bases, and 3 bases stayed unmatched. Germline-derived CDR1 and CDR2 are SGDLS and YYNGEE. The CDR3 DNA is TGTGCCAGCAGCGTATCGGGGGGGAGAGAGACCCAGTACTTC. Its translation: CASSVSGGRETQYF.

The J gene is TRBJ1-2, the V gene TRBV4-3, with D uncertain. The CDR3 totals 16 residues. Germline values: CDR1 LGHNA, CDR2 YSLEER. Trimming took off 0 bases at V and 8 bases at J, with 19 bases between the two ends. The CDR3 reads CASSQDAGSSGSGYTF. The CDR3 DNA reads TGCGCCAGCAGCCAAGATGCGGGGTCGTCGGGCTCCGGCTACACCTTC.

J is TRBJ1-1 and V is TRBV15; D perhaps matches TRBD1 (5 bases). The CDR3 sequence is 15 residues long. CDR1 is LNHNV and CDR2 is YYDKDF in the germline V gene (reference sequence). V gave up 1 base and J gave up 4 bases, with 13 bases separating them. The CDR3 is CATSRGVGEGTEAFF. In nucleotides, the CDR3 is TGTGCCACCAGCAGAGGCGTGGGGGAGGGCACTGAAGCTTTCTTT.

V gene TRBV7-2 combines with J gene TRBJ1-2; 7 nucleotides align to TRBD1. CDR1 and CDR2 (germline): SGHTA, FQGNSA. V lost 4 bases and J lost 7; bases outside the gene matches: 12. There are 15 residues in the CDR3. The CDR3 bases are TGTGCCAGCAGCTCTCAGACAGGGTTGGAATCTGGCTACACCTTC. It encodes CASSSQTGLESGYTF.

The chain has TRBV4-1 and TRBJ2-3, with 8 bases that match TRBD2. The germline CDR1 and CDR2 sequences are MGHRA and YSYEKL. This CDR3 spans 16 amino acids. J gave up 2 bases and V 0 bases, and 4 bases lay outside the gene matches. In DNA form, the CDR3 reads TGCGCCAGCAGCCAAGATCGGGAGGGGATCACAGATACGCAGTATTTT. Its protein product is CASSQDREGITDTQYF.

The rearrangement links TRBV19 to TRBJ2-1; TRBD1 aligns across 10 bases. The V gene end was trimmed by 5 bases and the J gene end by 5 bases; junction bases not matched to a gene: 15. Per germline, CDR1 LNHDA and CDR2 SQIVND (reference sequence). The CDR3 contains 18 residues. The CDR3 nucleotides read TGTGCCAGTAGTTCCCGGGACAGGGGACGGAGGCTCAACAATGAGCAGTTCTTC. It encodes CASSSRDRGRRLNNEQFF.

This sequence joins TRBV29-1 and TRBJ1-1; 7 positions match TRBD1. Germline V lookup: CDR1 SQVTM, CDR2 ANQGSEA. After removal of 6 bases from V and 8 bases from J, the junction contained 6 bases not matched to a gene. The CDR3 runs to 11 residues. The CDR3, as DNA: TGCAGCGTGGCAAAGGACAGGGAAGCTTTCTTT. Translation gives CSVAKDREAFF.

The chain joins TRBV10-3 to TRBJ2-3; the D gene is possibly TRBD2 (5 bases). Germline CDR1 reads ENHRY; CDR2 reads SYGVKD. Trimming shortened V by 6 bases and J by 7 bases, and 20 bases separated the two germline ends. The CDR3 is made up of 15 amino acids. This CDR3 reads CAIRAAERPAYTQYF. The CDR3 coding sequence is TGTGCCATCAGGGCGGCGGAGCGGCCCGCATATACGCAGTATTTT.

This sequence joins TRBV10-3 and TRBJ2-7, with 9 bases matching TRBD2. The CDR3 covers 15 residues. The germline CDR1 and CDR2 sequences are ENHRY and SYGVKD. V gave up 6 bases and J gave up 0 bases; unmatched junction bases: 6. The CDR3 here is CAIRVAGVSSYEQYF. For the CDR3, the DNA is TGTGCCATCAGGGTAGCGGGGGTGAGCTCCTACGAGCAGTACTTC.

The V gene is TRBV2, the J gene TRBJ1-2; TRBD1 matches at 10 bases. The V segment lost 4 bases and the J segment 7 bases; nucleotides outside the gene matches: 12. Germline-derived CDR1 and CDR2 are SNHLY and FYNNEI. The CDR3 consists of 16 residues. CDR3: CASSVAGQGSRGGYTF. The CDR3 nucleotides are TGTGCCAGCAGTGTAGCGGGACAGGGGTCAAGGGGTGGCTACACCTTC. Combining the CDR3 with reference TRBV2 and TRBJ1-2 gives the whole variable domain EPEVTQTPSHQVTQMGQEVILRCVPISNHLYFYWYRQILGQKVEFLVSFYNNEISEKSEIFDDQFSVERPDGSNFTLKIRSTKLEDSAMYFCASSVAGQGSRGGYTFGSGTRLTVV.

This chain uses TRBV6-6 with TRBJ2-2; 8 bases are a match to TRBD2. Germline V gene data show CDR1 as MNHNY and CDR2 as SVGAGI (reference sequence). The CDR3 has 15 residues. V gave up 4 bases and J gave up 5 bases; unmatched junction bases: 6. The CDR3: CASSSSGSGTGELFF. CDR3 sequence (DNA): TGTGCCAGCAGTTCAAGCGGGAGTGGGACCGGGGAGCTGTTTTTT.

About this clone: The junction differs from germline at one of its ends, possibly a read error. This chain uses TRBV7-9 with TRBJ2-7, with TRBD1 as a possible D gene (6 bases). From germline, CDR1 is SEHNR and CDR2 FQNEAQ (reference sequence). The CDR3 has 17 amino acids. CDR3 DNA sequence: TGCGCCAGCAGCCAAGAAGCGACCCCGGACAGATACTACGAGCAGTACTTC. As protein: CASSQEATPDRYYEQYF.

CDR3 residues: CASSPTGNYGYTF. Written as DNA, the CDR3 is TGTGCCAGCAGCCCCACAGGGAACTATGGCTACACCTTC. The chain combines TRBV9 with TRBJ1-2, with a tentative D call TRBD1 (6 bases). The germline V and J ends were trimmed by 4 bases and 2 bases, with 9 bases remaining between them. The CDR3 loop spans 13 amino acids. Germline CDR1 is SGDLS and CDR2 is YYNGEE.

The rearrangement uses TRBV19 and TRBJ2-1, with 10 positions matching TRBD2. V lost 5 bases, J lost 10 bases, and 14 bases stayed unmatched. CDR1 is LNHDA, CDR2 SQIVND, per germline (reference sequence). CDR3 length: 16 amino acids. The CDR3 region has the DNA TGTGCCAGTAGTCCAGGCCGGCTCAGCGGGAGGGAGGAGCAGTTCTTC. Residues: CASSPGRLSGREEQFF.

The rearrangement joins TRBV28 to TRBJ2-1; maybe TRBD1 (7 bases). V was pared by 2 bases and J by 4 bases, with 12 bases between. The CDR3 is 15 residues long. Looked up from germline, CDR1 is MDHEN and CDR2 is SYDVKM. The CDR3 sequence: CASSLGGGPYNEQFF. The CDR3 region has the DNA TGTGCCAGCAGTTTAGGAGGGGGCCCATACAATGAGCAGTTCTTC. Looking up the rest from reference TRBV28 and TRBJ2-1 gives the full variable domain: DVKVTQSSRYLVKRTGEKVFLECVQDMDHENMFWYRQDPGLGLRLIYFSYDVKMKEKGDIPEGYSVSREKKERFSLILESASTNQTSMYLCASSLGGGPYNEQFFGPGTRLTVL.